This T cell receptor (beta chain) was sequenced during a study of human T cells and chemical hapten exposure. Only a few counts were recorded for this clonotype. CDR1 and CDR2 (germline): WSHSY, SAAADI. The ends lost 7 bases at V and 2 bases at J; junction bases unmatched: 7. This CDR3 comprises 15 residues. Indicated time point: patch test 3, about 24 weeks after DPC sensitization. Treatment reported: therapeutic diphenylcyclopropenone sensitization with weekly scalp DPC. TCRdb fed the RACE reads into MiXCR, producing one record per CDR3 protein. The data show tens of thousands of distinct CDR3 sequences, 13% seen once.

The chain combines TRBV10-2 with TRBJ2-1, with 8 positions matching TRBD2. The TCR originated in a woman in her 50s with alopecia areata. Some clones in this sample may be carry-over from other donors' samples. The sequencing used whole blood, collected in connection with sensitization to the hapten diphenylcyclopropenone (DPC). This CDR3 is CASNYNSGAYNEQFF. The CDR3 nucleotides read TGCGCCAGCAATTACAATAGCGGGGCCTACAATGAGCAGTTCTTC.